This T cell receptor (beta chain) was captured in a study of blood T cell repertoires in COVID-19. This clone was picked up a small number of times. V was shortened by 3 bases and J by 2 bases, with 4 bases between the two germline ends. CDR1 and CDR2 from the germline V gene are LNHDA and SQIVND (reference sequence). This CDR3 is 13 amino acids long. Generated by immunoSEQ multiplex PCR, the TCRdb table keeps only in-frame clones and is missing some. The sample records 150,000 to 200,000 clones, around 87% being singletons. This chain links TRBV19 with TRBJ2-2; D is uncertain. Sequencing was done on a sample of peripheral blood. The TCR originated in a man aged 18 to 35 with active or convalescent COVID-19. The CDR3 nucleotides read TGTGCCAGTAGTATTTTAAACACCGGGGAGCTGTTTTTT. This sequence encodes CASSILNTGELFF.